This T cell receptor (beta chain) was captured in a study of blood T cell repertoires in COVID-19. Per germline, CDR1 MDHEN and CDR2 SYDVKM. This CDR3 is 16 amino acids long. V was clipped by 5 bases and J by 4 bases, with 20 bases between them. This clone was detected once. Individuals aged about 18 to 100 years were recruited from fewer than 30 US areas. As originally analysed: Amplification from reference gene primers served as the basis for estimated nucleated cell counts. Clones were sequenced by immunoSEQ multiplex PCR, and TCRdb holds only the in-frame ones, with some missing. D and trimming were read from the DNA, whereas the V and J calls and clone size are those reported in that table. The profile shows over 200,000 clones, about 86% of them singletons.

This TCR was sampled from a woman aged 50 to 60 in a cohort exposed to, infected with or recovered from COVID-19 (not recorded which). The chain joins TRBV28 to TRBJ1-2; the D is unclear. Input material: PBMCs or T cells enriched from blood (not recorded which). CDR3 in DNA: TGTGCCAGCAGTCCGCTCGGACTGTACACGTCCTATGGCTACACCTTC. Protein product: CASSPLGLYTSYGYTF.